This T cell receptor (beta chain) was recorded in a study of glioma-infiltrating T cells. Study observations and caveats: Tissue-blood divergence was below expectation in non-neoplastic patients, above in gliomas. CDR3 overlap between tissue and blood was very small.

A note on this clonotype: Its antigen is not known.

Using RNA template, CDR3s of TCR alpha and beta were amplified with iRepertoire arm-PCR. Tissue mRNA or PBMC total RNA, roughly 100-400 ng, went into one-step reverse transcription and amplification. TCRdb analysed the multiplex PCR reads with MiXCR anew, one entry per CDR3 protein. The sample shows about 110,000 distinct CDR3 sequences, around 25% of them seen only once. The V segment lost 0 bases and the J segment 0 bases; nucleotides outside the gene matches: 7. The CDR3 contains 17 residues. Germline lookup yields CDR1 SEHNR and CDR2 FQNEAQ (reference sequence). The sequencing sample was made of glioma tissue, nonneoplastic brain tissue, or PBMCs (not recorded which). The receptor comes from a human donor with low-grade glioma or glioblastoma, undergoing nonglioma brain surgery, or in good health (not recorded which). The rearrangement joins TRBV7-9 to TRBJ2-5; TRBD1 matches at 7 bases. CDR3 amino acids: CASSLALQGLYQETQYF. The DNA for the CDR3 is TGTGCCAGCAGCTTAGCGCTACAGGGGTTGTACCAAGAGACCCAGTACTTC.